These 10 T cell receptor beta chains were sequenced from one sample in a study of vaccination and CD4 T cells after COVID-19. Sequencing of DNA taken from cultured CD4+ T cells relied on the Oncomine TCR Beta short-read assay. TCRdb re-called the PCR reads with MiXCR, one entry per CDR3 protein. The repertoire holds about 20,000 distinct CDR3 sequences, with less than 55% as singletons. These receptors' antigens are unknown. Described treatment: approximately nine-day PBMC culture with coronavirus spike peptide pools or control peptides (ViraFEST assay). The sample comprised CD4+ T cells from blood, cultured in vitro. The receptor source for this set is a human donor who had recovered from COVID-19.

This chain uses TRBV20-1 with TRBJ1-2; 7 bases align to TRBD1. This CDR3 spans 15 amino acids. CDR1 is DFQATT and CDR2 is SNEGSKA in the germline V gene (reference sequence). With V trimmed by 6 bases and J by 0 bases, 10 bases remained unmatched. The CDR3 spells CSALDRDRPNYGYTF. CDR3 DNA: TGCAGTGCCCTTGACCGGGACAGACCTAACTATGGCTACACCTTC.

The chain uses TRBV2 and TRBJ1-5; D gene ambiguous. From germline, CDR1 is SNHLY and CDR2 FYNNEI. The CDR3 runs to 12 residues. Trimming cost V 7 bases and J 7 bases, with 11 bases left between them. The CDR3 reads CASTGWSQPQHF. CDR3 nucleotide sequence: TGTGCCAGCACCGGGTGGTCACAGCCCCAGCATTTT.

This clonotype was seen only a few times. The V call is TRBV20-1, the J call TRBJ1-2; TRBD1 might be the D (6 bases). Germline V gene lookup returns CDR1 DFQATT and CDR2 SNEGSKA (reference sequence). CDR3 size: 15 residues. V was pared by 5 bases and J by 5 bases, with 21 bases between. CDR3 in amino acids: CSASLRSRGNYGYTF. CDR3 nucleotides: TGCAGTGCTTCTCTTCGGTCCAGGGGTAATTATGGCTACACCTTC.

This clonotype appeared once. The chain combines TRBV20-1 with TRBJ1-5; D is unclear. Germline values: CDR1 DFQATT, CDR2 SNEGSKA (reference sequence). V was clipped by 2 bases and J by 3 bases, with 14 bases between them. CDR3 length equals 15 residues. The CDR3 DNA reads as TGCAGTGCTAGACTTCCCGGAGCGGCCAATCAGCCCCAGCATTTT. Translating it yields CSARLPGAANQPQHF.

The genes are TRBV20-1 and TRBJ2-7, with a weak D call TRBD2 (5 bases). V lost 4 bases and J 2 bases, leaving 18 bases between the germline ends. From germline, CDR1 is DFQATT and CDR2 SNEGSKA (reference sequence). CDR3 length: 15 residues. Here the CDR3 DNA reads TGCAGTGCTAACCCGGTGCTAGCTCTCGCCTACGAGCAGTACTTC. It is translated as CSANPVLALAYEQYF.

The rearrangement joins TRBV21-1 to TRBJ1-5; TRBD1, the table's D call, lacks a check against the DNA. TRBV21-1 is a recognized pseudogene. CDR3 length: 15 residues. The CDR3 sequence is CASSKWRDTNQPQHF. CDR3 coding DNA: TGTGCCAGCAGCAAGTGGAGGGACACCAATCAGCCCCAGCATTTT.

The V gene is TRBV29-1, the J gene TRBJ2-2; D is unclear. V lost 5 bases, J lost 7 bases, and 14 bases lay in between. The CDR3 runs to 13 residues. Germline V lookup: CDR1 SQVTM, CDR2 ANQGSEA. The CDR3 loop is CSVRAGSVGELFF. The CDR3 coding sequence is TGCAGCGTTCGGGCAGGCTCGGTCGGGGAGCTGTTTTTT.

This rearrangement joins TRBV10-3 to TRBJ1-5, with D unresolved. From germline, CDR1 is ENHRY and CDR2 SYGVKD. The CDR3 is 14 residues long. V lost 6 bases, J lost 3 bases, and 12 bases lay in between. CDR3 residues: CAIRSQENNQPQHF. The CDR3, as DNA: TGTGCCATCAGATCCCAGGAAAACAATCAGCCCCAGCATTTT.

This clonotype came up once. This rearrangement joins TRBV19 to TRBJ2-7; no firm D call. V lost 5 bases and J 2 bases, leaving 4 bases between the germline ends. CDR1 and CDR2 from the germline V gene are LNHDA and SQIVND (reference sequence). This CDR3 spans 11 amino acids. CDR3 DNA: TGTGCCAGTAGTTCTGCCTACGAGCAGTACTTC. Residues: CASSSAYEQYF.

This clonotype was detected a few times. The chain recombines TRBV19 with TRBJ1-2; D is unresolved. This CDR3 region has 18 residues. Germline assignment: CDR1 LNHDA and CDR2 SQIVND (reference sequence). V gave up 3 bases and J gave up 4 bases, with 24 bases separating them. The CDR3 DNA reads TGTGCCAGTAGTATGGGGAGTTCTGAGGACTTAGGACTCTATGGCTACACCTTC. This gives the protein CASSMGSSEDLGLYGYTF. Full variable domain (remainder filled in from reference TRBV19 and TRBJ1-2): DGGITQSPKYLFRKEGQNVTLSCEQNLNHDAMYWYRQDPGQGLRLIYYSQIVNDFQKGDIAEGYSVSREKKESFPLTVTSAQKNPTAFYLCASSMGSSEDLGLYGYTFGSGTRLTVV.